A selection of T cell receptor beta chains follows, all from one sample in a study of T cell clones after liver transplantation. Assay: immunoSEQ multiplex PCR; the TCRdb copy retains only in-frame clones and omits some. In the table there are 90,000 to 120,000 clones, approximately 78% of which are singletons. The specimen comprised CD4+ T cells from blood, sampled before liver transplant. These TCRs come from a human donor who received a liver transplant. CDR3s include the opening cysteine and the closing phenylalanine or tryptophan. A D gene is named only where the DNA matches it firmly. Only part of the rows carry a size: once, few, many, or a class if the clone is expanded.

J gene	D gene	V gene	clone size	CDR3 DNA	CDR3 protein
TRBJ2-5	TRBD2	TRBV5-1	few	TGCGCCAGCAGCTCCGGGACTAGCGGGGGGGCCCGGGAGACCCAGTACTTC	CASSSGTSGGARETQYF
TRBJ1-5	.	TRBV7-2	few	TGTGCCAGCAGCTTAATCGACAATCAGCCCCAGCATTTT	CASSLIDNQPQHF
TRBJ2-2	.	TRBV10-1	few	TGCGCCAGCAGTGCGGAAGGAGGTGCGGGGGAGCTGTTTTTT	CASSAEGGAGELFF
TRBJ1-2	.	TRBV21-1	.	TGTGCCGGGGGGACAGGCAATTATGGCTACACCTTC	CAGGTGNYGYTF
TRBJ2-5	TRBD1	TRBV6-5	once	TGTGCCAGCAGTACCGGGACAGGGGTCCAAGAGACCCAGTACTTC	CASSTGTGVQETQYF
TRBJ1-5	.	TRBV2	.	TGTGCCAGCAGTGAAGCTTTTTCTTCAGGCCCCAGCAATCAGCCCCAGCATTTT	CASSEAFSSGPSNQPQHF
TRBJ2-3	.	TRBV10-2	.	TGCGCCAGCAGTGACAGGGAAGGCACAGATACGCAGTATTTT	CASSDREGTDTQYF
TRBJ2-7	.	TRBV28	.	TGTGCCAGCAATTCCGTTGGGGGGCTAACCTCCTACGAGCAGTACTTC	CASNSVGGLTSYEQYF
TRBJ1-1	.	TRBV15	.	TGTGCCACCAGCAGAGATTACGAATCGAACACTGAAGCTTTCTTT	CATSRDYESNTEAFF
TRBJ2-1	TRBD2	TRBV6-5	.	TGTGCCACAAAGCCGGGAGGGGGGGGCAATGAGCAGTTCTTC	CATKPGGGGNEQFF
TRBJ2-5	TRBD1	TRBV9	few	TGTGCCAGCAGCCCGGGACAGGGTTTTGGGACCCAGTACTTC	CASSPGQGFGTQYF
TRBJ2-3	.	TRBV7-8	once	TGTGCCAGCAGCCCGAGAAAGGCGAGAGATGGCACAGATACGCAGTATTTT	CASSPRKARDGTDTQYF
TRBJ1-3	.	TRBV19	.	TGTGCCAGTCGGGCCCCCCTAAACTCTGGAAACACCATATATTTT	CASRAPLNSGNTIYF
TRBJ2-1	.	TRBV7-2	.	TGTGCCAGCAGCTTAGGGCCCGGCGGGAATGAGCAGTTCTTC	CASSLGPGGNEQFF
TRBJ2-5	TRBD2	TRBV11-2	once	TGTGCCAGCAGCTCTAGGACTAGCGGGCATAGCCAAGAGACCCAGTACTTC	CASSSRTSGHSQETQYF
TRBJ2-1	TRBD2	TRBV4-1	once	TGCGCCAGCAGCCAAGACTGGCGGCGGGGGGCTCCTATGCAGTTCTTC	CASSQDWRRGAPMQFF
TRBJ1-1	.	TRBV7-3	.	TGTGCCAGCAGCTTAACAGGATCCGTGGGACGACAGAACACTGAAGCTTTCTTT	CASSLTGSVGRQNTEAFF
TRBJ2-7	TRBD1	TRBV7-3	few	TGTGCCAGCAACCCGACCGGGACAGGGGATTACGAGCAGTACTTC	CASNPTGTGDYEQYF
TRBJ1-5	TRBD1	TRBV7-8	once	TGTGCCAGCAGCCCCCGACAGGGGAATCAGCCCCAGCATTTT	CASSPRQGNQPQHF
TRBJ2-5	TRBD2	TRBV4-1	few	TGCGCCAGCAGCCAAGTTCGTGCAGGGCTAGCGGCAAAAGAGACCCAGTACTTC	CASSQVRAGLAAKETQYF
TRBJ1-4	TRBD1	TRBV19	.	TGTGCCAGTAGTCCCACAGGGGACGCAACTAATGAAAAACTGTTTTTT	CASSPTGDATNEKLFF
TRBJ2-7	.	TRBV7-2	few	TGTGCCAGCAGCTTAACCGCAGGCCTCGGTGAGCAGTACTTC	CASSLTAGLGEQYF
TRBJ1-1	TRBD1	TRBV28	.	TGTGCCAGCAGTTTATGGGACAGGGGAGGTGTCACTGAAGCTTTCTTT	CASSLWDRGGVTEAFF
TRBJ1-1	.	TRBV2	few	TGTGCCAGCAGTGGGGGCACTGAAGCTTTCTTT	CASSGGTEAFF
TRBJ1-2	TRBD1	TRBV20-1	.	TGCAGTGCAAGGACAGGGGGTGTTGACACCTTC	CSARTGGVDTF